This T cell receptor (beta chain) was sequenced in a study of blood T cell repertoires in COVID-19. Whole-study context: Italy, Spain and the United States were the sources of the convalescent and acute COVID-19 samples. The analysed material was cDNA or gDNA that came from T cells, B-cell-depleted T cells, or PBMCs.

The V gene lost 1 base and the J gene lost 7 bases, with 9 bases spanning the gap. The germline V gene has CDR1 SGHRS and CDR2 YFSETQ. The CDR3 covers 14 residues. Authors' processing steps: Amplification from reference gene primers served as the basis for estimated nucleated cell counts. Here immunoSEQ multiplex PCR was the method, and the copy in TCRdb shows in-frame clones only, minus some. D and trimming come from the DNA, and the V and J calls and clone size come from that table. The table lists under 150,000 clones, around 90% of them singletons. This clone was seen repeatedly, ten times or more.

Sequencing was performed on peripheral blood. The receptor was isolated from a man between 60 and 75 years old with COVID-19, enrolled during active disease. V and J are TRBV5-1 and TRBJ1-6, with D unresolved. For the CDR3, the DNA is TGCGCCAGCAGCTTGATCCCAGAAAATTCACCCCTCCACTTT. This encodes CASSLIPENSPLHF.